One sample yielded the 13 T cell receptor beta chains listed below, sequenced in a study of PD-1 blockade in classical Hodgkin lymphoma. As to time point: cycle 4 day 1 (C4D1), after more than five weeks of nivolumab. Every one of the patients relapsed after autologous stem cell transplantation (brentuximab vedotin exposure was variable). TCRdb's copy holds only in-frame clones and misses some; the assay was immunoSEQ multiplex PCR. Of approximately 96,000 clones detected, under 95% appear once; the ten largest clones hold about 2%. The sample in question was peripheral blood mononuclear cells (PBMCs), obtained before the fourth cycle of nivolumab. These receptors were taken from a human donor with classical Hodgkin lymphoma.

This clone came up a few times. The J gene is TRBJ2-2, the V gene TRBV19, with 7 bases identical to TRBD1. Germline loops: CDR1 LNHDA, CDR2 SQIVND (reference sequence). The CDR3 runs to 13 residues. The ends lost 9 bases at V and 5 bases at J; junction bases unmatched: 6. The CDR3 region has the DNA TGTGCCAGCGAAGGGGGCTTAACCGGGGAGCTGTTTTTT. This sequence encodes CASEGGLTGELFF.

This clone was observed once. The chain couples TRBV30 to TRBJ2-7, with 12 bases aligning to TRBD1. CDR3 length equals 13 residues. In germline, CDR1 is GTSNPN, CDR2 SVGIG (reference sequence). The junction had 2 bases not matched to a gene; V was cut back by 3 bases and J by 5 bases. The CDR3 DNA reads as TGTGCCTGGAGAGGGACAGGGGGCCACGAGCAGTACTTC. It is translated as CAWRGTGGHEQYF.

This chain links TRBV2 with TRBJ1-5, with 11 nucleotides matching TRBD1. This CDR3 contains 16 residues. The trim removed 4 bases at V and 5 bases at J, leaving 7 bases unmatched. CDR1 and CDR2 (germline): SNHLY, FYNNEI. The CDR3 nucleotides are TGTGCCAGCAGTGTTGGACAGGGGGCAATCTATCAGCCCCAGCATTTT. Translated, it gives CASSVGQGAIYQPQHF.

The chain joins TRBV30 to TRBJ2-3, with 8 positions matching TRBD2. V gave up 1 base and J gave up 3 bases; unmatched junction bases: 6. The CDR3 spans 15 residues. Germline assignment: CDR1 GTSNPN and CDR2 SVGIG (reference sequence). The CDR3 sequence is CAWSDGRAGTDTQYF. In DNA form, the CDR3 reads TGTGCCTGGAGTGACGGGAGGGCCGGAACAGATACGCAGTATTTT.

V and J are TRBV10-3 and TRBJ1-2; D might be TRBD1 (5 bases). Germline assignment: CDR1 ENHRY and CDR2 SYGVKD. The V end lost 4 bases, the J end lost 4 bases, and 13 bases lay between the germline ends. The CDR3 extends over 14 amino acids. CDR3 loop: CAISGGRSTYGYTF. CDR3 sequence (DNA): TGTGCCATCAGTGGGGGCAGGTCGACCTATGGCTACACCTTC.

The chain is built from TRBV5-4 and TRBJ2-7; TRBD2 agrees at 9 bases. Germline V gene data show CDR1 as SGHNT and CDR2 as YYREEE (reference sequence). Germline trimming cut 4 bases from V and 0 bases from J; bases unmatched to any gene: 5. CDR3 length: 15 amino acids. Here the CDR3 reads CASSLISGSSYEQYF. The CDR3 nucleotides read TGTGCCAGCAGCCTCATTAGCGGGAGCTCCTACGAGCAGTACTTC.

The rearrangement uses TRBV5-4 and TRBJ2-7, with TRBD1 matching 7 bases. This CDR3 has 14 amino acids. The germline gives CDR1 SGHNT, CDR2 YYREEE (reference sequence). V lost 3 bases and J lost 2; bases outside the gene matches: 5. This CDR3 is CASSSPGQTYEQYF. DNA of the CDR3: TGTGCCAGCAGCTCCCCGGGACAGACCTACGAGCAGTACTTC.

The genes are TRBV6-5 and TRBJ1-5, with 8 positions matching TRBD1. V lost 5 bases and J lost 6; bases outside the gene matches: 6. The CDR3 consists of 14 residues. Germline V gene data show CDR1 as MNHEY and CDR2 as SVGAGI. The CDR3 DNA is TGTGCCAGCAGTACGGACAGGGTGGGTCAGCCCCAGCATTTT. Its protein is CASSTDRVGQPQHF.

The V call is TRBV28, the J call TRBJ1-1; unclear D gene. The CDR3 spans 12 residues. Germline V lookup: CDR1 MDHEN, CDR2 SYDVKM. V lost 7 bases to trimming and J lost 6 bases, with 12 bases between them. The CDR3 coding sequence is TGTGCCAGCATTACTTCAGGCGCTGAAGCTTTCTTT. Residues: CASITSGAEAFF. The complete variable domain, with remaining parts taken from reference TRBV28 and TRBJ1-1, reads DVKVTQSSRYLVKRTGEKVFLECVQDMDHENMFWYRQDPGLGLRLIYFSYDVKMKEKGDIPEGYSVSREKKERFSLILESASTNQTSMYLCASITSGAEAFFGQGTRLTVV.

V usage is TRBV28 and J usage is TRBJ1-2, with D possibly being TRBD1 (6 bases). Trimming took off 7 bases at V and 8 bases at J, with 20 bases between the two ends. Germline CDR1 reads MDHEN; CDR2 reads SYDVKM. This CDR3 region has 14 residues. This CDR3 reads CASIINGGFKGYTF. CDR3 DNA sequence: TGTGCCAGCATCATAAATGGGGGCTTTAAGGGCTACACCTTC.

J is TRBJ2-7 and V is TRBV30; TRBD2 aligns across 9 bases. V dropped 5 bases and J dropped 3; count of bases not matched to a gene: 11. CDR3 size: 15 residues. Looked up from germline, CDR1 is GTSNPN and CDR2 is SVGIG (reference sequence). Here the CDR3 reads CAWGTLAGAGYEQYF. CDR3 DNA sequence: TGTGCCTGGGGAACCTTAGCGGGGGCCGGCTACGAGCAGTACTTC.

The CDR3 is CASSVAAGAAYEQYF. In nucleotides, the CDR3 is TGTGCCAGCAGCGTAGCGGCGGGAGCGGCCTACGAGCAGTACTTC. V usage is TRBV9 and J usage is TRBJ2-7; 7 bases line up with TRBD2. This CDR3 is 15 amino acids long. Losses at the gene ends were 0 bases for V and 2 bases for J; bases not matched to a gene: 5. The germline V gene encodes CDR1 SGDLS and CDR2 YYNGEE.

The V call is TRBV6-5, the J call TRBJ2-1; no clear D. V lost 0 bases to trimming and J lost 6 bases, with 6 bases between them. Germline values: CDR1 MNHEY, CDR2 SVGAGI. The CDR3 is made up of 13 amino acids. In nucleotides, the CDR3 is TGTGCCAGCAGTTACTCTCCAGCCAATGAGCAGTTCTTC. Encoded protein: CASSYSPANEQFF.